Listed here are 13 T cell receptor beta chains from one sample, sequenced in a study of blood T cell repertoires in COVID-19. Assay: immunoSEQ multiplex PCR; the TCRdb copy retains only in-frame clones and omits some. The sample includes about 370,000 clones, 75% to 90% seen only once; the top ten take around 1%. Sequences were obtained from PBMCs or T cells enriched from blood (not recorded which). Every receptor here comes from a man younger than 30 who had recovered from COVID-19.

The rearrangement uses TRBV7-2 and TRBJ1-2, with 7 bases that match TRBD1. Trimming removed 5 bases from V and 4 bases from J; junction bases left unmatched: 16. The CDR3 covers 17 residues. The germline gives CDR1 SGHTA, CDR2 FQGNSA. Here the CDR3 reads CASSPRGQQYNLYGYTF. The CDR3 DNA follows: TGTGCCAGCAGCCCGAGGGGACAGCAGTACAACCTCTATGGCTACACCTTC.

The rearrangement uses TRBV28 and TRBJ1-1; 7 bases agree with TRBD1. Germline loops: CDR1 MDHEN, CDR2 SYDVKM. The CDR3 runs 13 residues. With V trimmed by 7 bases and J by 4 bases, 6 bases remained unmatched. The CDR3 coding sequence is TGTGCCAGCACCACGAACAGGGGCACTGAAGCTTTCTTT. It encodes CASTTNRGTEAFF.

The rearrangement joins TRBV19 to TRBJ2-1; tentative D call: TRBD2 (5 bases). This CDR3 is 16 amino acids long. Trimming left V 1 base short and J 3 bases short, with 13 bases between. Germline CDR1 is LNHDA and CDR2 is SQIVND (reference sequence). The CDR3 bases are TGTGCCAGTAGTATAGTCCCTAGCCGACTCTACAATGAGCAGTTCTTC. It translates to CASSIVPSRLYNEQFF.

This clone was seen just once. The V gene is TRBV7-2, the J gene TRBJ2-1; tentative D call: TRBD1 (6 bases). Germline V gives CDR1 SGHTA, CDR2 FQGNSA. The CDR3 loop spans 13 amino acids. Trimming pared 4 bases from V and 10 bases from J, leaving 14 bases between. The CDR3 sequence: CASSSPPRGEQFF. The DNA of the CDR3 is TGTGCCAGCAGCTCACCCCCGAGGGGGGAGCAGTTCTTC.

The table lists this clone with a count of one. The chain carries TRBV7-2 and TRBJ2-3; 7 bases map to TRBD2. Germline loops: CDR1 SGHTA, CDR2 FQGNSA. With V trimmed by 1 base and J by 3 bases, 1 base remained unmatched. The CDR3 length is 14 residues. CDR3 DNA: TGTGCCAGCAGCTTAGGTAGCGGGACAGATACGCAGTATTTT. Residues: CASSLGSGTDTQYF.

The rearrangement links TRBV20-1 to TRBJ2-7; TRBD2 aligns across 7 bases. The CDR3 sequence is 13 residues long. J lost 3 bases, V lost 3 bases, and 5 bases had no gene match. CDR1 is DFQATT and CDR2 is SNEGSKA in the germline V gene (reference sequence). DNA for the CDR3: TGCAGTGCTAGTCTTTCTAGCGGCTACGAGCAGTACTTC. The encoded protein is CSASLSSGYEQYF.

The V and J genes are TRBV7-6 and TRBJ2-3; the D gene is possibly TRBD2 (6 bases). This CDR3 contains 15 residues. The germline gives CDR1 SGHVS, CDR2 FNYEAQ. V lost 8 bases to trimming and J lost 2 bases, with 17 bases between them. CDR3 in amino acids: CASCLGGANTDTQYF. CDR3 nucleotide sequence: TGTGCCAGCTGTCTTGGCGGGGCCAACACAGATACGCAGTATTTT.

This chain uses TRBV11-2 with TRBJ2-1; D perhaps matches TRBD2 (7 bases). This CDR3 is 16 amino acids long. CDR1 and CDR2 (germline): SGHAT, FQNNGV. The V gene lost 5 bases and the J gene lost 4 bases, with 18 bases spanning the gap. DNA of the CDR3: TGTGCCAGCAGCCCCCGGTGGGGGGGCCTTTACAATGAGCAGTTCTTC. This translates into CASSPRWGGLYNEQFF.

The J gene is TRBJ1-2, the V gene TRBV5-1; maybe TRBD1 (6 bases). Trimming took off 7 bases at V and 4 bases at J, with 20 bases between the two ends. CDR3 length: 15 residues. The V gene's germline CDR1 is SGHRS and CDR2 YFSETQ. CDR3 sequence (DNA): TGCGCCAGCCTCCGCGACCCAGGGGCGGTCTATGGCTACACCTTC. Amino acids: CASLRDPGAVYGYTF. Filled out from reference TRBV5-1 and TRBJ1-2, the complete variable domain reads KAGVTQTPRYLIKTRGQQVTLSCSPISGHRSVSWYQQTPGQGLQFLFEYFSETQRNKGNFPGRFSGRQFSNSRSEMNVSTLELGDSALYLCASLRDPGAVYGYTFGSGTRLTVV.

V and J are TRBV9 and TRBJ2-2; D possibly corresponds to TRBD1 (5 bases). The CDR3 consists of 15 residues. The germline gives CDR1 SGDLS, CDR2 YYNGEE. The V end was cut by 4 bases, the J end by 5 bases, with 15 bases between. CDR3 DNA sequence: TGTGCCAGCAGCTTACCACCAGGGAATACCGGGGAGCTGTTTTTT. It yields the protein CASSLPPGNTGELFF.

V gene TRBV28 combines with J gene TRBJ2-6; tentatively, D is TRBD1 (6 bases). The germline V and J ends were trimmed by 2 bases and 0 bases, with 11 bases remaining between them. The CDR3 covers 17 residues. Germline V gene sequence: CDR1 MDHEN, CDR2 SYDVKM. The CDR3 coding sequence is TGTGCCAGCAGTTTACAGGGGATCGGCTCTGGGGCCAACGTCCTGACTTTC. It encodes CASSLQGIGSGANVLTF. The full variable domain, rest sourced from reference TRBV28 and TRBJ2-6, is DVKVTQSSRYLVKRTGEKVFLECVQDMDHENMFWYRQDPGLGLRLIYFSYDVKMKEKGDIPEGYSVSREKKERFSLILESASTNQTSMYLCASSLQGIGSGANVLTFGAGSRLTVL.

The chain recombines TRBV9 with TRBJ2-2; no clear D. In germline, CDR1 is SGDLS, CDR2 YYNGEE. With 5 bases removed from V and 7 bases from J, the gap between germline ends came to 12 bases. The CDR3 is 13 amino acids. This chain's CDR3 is CASSEERSGELFF. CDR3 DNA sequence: TGTGCCAGCAGTGAAGAAAGGAGCGGGGAGCTGTTTTTT.

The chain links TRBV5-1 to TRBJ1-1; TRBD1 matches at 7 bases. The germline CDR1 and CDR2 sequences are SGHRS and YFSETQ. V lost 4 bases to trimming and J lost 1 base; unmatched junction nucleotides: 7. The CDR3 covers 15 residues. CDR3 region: CASSPKRTGNTEAFF. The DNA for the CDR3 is TGCGCCAGCAGCCCGAAAAGGACAGGGAACACTGAAGCTTTCTTT. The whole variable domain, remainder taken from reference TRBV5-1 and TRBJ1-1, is KAGVTQTPRYLIKTRGQQVTLSCSPISGHRSVSWYQQTPGQGLQFLFEYFSETQRNKGNFPGRFSGRQFSNSRSEMNVSTLELGDSALYLCASSPKRTGNTEAFFGQGTRLTVV.